This is a list of T cell receptor beta chains from one sample in a study of blood T cell repertoires in COVID-19. Assay: immunoSEQ multiplex PCR; the TCRdb copy retains only in-frame clones and omits some. Here the sample spans 230,000 or so clones, about 88% being singletons. Sequenced sample: peripheral blood. The receptors were sampled from a woman aged 40 to 49 who had recovered from COVID-19. CDR3s include the opening cysteine and the closing phenylalanine or tryptophan. A D gene is named only where the DNA matches it firmly. Expanded clones are given a class, and other clones once, few, many or no size at all.

d_call j_call clone_size v_call cdr3_nt cdr3_aa
TRBD2 TRBJ2-3 NA TRBV11-2 TGTGCCAGCAGCTCAGGGCTAGCGGGGTTGGCAGATACGCAGTATTTT CASSSGLAGLADTQYF
TRBD1 TRBJ1-6 NA TRBV18 TGTGCCAGCTCACTCGGGACAGGGGACGCCTGGCACTTT CASSLGTGDAWHF
TRBD2 TRBJ2-2 NA TRBV24-1 TGTGCCACCAGATCCGGGACTACGACCGCCGGGGAGCTGTTTTTT CATRSGTTTAGELFF
NA TRBJ2-2 NA TRBV5-1 TGCGCCAGCAGCTTGTGGGGAGACCCGAACACCGGGGAGCTGTTTTTT CASSLWGDPNTGELFF
NA TRBJ2-1 once TRBV19 TGTGCCAGTAGTATGAGGAGTGGAGGACCCAACAATGAGCAGTTCTTC CASSMRSGGPNNEQFF
TRBD1 TRBJ1-1 once TRBV5-1 TGCGCCAGCAGCCCTGGGGGACAGGGCTATAGGGCTTTCTTT CASSPGGQGYRAFF
TRBD2 TRBJ2-1 NA TRBV9 TGTGCCAGCAGCCTGACTAGCGGGGGATACAATGAGCAGTTCTTC CASSLTSGGYNEQFF
NA TRBJ1-1 NA TRBV6-5 TGTGCCAGCAGTTACTCGGTGCAGGGAATAACTGAAGCTTTCTTT CASSYSVQGITEAFF
NA TRBJ1-3 NA TRBV2 TGTGCCAGCAGTGAGAGTAGAAACACCATATATTTT CASSESRNTIYF
NA TRBJ1-5 NA TRBV5-1 TGCGCCTCCGAAAACCGACAGGCGTTAGATAGCAATCAGCCCCAGCATTTT CASENRQALDSNQPQHF
NA TRBJ2-1 NA TRBV5-1 TGCGCCAGCAGCTTGGGCCAGGGGTCCCACAATGAGCAGTTCTTC CASSLGQGSHNEQFF
TRBD1 TRBJ1-2 NA TRBV2 TGTGCCAGCAGTGTTGGGCAGGGGGCGAATGGCTACACCTTC CASSVGQGANGYTF
TRBD1 TRBJ1-6 NA TRBV18 TGTGCCAGCTCACCGGGACAGGGACATAATTCACCCCTCCACTTT CASSPGQGHNSPLHF
NA TRBJ1-2 NA TRBV14 TGTGCCAGCAGCCAAGGGCATTTCTATGGCTACACCTTC CASSQGHFYGYTF
NA TRBJ2-7 NA TRBV12-5 TGTGCTAGTGGTTTGATAAGGGGCGAGCAGTACTTC CASGLIRGEQYF
NA TRBJ1-2 once TRBV9 TGTGCCAGCAGCGTAGAGCCGGGATCAAGTGGCTACACCTTC CASSVEPGSSGYTF
NA TRBJ1-4 NA TRBV3-1/TRBV3-2 TGTGCCAGCAGCCAAGGGTCAGGAAATGAAAAACTGTTTTTT CASSQGSGNEKLFF
NA TRBJ1-1 NA TRBV11-2 TGTGCCAGCAGCCGCGACAGAATGAACACTGAAGCTTTCTTT CASSRDRMNTEAFF
NA TRBJ2-1 NA TRBV19 TGTGCCAGTAGTATCGCGGCGGATTATACAAATGAGCAGTTCTTC CASSIAADYTNEQFF
TRBD2 TRBJ2-1 NA TRBV2 TGTGCCAGCCGACTAGCGGGAGACAATGAGCAGTTCTTC CASRLAGDNEQFF
TRBD2 TRBJ2-2 NA TRBV19 TGTGCCAGCCGACTAGCGGGGGGGACCGGGGAGCTGTTTTTT CASRLAGGTGELFF
NA TRBJ1-4 NA TRBV10-2 TGCGCCAGCAGTGAGACAGGGACATGGGAAAAACTGTTTTTT CASSETGTWEKLFF
NA TRBJ2-2 NA TRBV7-9 TGTGCCAGCAGCTTAGCGGGGGGGCGCACCGGGGAGCTGTTTTTT CASSLAGGRTGELFF
TRBD1 TRBJ1-4 NA TRBV30 TGTGCCTGGAGTGTAATGGGGACAGATGAAAAACTGTTTTTT CAWSVMGTDEKLFF
TRBD1 TRBJ2-5 NA TRBV11-2 TGTGCCAGCCAAACAGGGGGGCCCAAGACCCAGTACTTC CASQTGGPKTQYF
NA TRBJ1-5 NA TRBV6-6 TGTGCCAGCAGAATGGACATTAGCAATCAGCCCCAGCATTTT CASRMDISNQPQHF
TRBD2 TRBJ2-5 NA TRBV6-1 TGTGCCAGCAGTGGCACTAGCGGGGGGGTCCAAGAGACCCAGTACTTC CASSGTSGGVQETQYF
NA TRBJ2-4 NA TRBV12-3/TRBV12-4 TGTGCCAGCAGTTGGCATACCAAAAACATTCAGTACTTC CASSWHTKNIQYF
TRBD2 TRBJ2-1 once TRBV27 TGTGCCAGCAGTTTGGGACTAGCGGGAAGGTCCTACAATGAGCAGTTCTTC CASSLGLAGRSYNEQFF
TRBD1 TRBJ1-1 NA TRBV19 TGTGCCAGTAGCAAAATTACTACAGGGGCAGGGACTGAAGCTTTCTTT CASSKITTGAGTEAFF
TRBD1 TRBJ2-7 NA TRBV27 TGTGCCAGCAGTTTAACTGGGGGACAGTCCTACGAGCAGTACTTC CASSLTGGQSYEQYF
NA TRBJ1-1 NA TRBV12-5 TGTGCTAGTGGTTTGGTACTAGGAACGGCTGAAGCTTTCTTT CASGLVLGTAEAFF
TRBD2 TRBJ2-3 NA TRBV11-1 TGTGCCAGCAGCACCGGGACTAGCGGATTAACAGATACGCAGTATTTT CASSTGTSGLTDTQYF
NA TRBJ1-4 NA TRBV5-5 TGTGCCAGCAGCCAACAGGGCCACACTAATGAAAAACTGTTTTTT CASSQQGHTNEKLFF
NA TRBJ2-1 NA TRBV18 TGTGCCAGCTCACCCCCGAGCATTGAGCAGTTCTTC CASSPPSIEQFF
TRBD1 TRBJ2-2 NA TRBV7-3 TGTGCCAGCAAGGGACAGGGGAACACCGGGGAGCTGTTTTTT CASKGQGNTGELFF
NA TRBJ2-1 NA TRBV19 TGTGCCAGTAGTGAACGACTGCTGTACAATGAGCAGTTCTTC CASSERLLYNEQFF
TRBD2 TRBJ2-3 NA TRBV6-2/TRBV6-3 TGTGCCAGCAGCCCGGGGGGGGATACGCAGTATTTT CASSPGGDTQYF
NA TRBJ2-5 NA TRBV7-2 TGTGCCAGCAGCCCCCCTGGCGAGACCCAGTACTTC CASSPPGETQYF
TRBD1 TRBJ2-5 NA TRBV5-1 TGCGCCAGCAGCCATAATACCGGGACAGGACAAGAGACCCAGTACTTC CASSHNTGTGQETQYF
NA TRBJ1-2 NA TRBV11-2 TGTGCCAGCACATCCGGGGGTTCCCCCCGCTATGGCTACACCTTC CASTSGGSPRYGYTF
TRBD2 TRBJ2-1 NA TRBV9 TGTGCCAGCAGCGACCGACTAGCGGGAGCCAATCACAATGAGCAGTTCTTC CASSDRLAGANHNEQFF
TRBD2 TRBJ2-5 NA TRBV4-1 TGCGCCAGCAGCCCAGCGGGAGGGCCGGGGTCCCAAGAGACCCAGTACTTC CASSPAGGPGSQETQYF
TRBD1 TRBJ2-7 NA TRBV12-3/TRBV12-4 TGTGCCAGCAGCCCGGGACAGGGATCCGAGCAGTGCTTC CASSPGQGSEQCF
TRBD2 TRBJ2-1 NA TRBV6-5 TGTGCCAGCTATGCTAGCGGGGGGGCGAATGAGCAGTTCTTC CASYASGGANEQFF
NA TRBJ2-3 NA TRBV2 TGTGCCAGCATGGTGGGAGGCACAGATACGCAGTATTTT CASMVGGTDTQYF
NA TRBJ1-1 NA TRBV24-1 TGTGCCTTGCAGGAGGAGAACACTGAAGCTTTCTTT CALQEENTEAFF
TRBD1 TRBJ1-2 NA TRBV5-1 TGCGCCAGCAGCACCGGACAGGGAAGAGTAACCTATGGCTACACCTTC CASSTGQGRVTYGYTF
TRBD2 TRBJ2-3 NA TRBV5-4 TGTGCCAGCAGCTTGGCTAGCGGTTTCACAGATACGCAGTATTTT CASSLASGFTDTQYF
NA TRBJ1-1 NA TRBV19 TGTGCCAGTACTCCGGCAGGTTACACTGAAGCTTTCTTT CASTPAGYTEAFF
NA TRBJ1-2 NA TRBV6-2/TRBV6-3 TGTGCCAGCAGTTTGACCGAGACAGCCGGCTACACCTTC CASSLTETAGYTF